The next 27 T cell receptor beta chains were all read from a single sample in a study of tumor and adjacent non-tumor tissue in lung cancer. RNA was extracted from bulk tissue without any cell sorting. Distant lung tissue was collected more than 3 cm away from the tumor edge. TCRbeta libraries were built with three rounds of nested PCR, modified from ARM-PCR. TCRdb redid the calling of the multiplex PCR reads with MiXCR, one entry per CDR3 protein. The table records about 43,000 distinct CDR3 sequences, roughly 60% of them present only once. Specimen: distant non-tumor lung tissue. The source is a man aged 50 to 59 with non-small cell lung cancer.

Of note for this clonotype: The germline gene is not matched at one end of the junction; a read error may be the cause. V is TRBV20-1 and J is TRBJ2-7; D unclear. The CDR3 is 10 residues long. CDR1 and CDR2 from the germline V gene are DFQATT and SNEGSKA (reference sequence). The chain's CDR3 is CSANEKEQYF. CDR3 DNA: TGCAGTGCTAATGAAAAAGAGCAGTATTTC.

A note on this clonotype: This may be a read error, as it is one base from a much larger clone. The gene calls are TRBV11-2 and TRBJ2-2; tentatively, D is TRBD2 (5 bases). The CDR3 extends over 15 amino acids. Per germline, CDR1 SGHAT and CDR2 FQNNGV. V shed 0 bases and J shed 9 bases, with 14 bases lying between them. The CDR3 nucleotides are TGTGCCAGCAGCTTAGATGGTTGGGAGACCAGGGAGCTGTTTTTT. Protein product: CASSLDGWETRELFF.

About this clonotype itself: With a much larger clone just one base away, this may be a read error. The rearrangement uses TRBV7-8 and TRBJ2-7; no reliable D call. This CDR3 has 11 amino acids. From germline, CDR1 is SGHVS and CDR2 FQNEAQ. In DNA, the CDR3 is TGTGCCAGCAGCTCAAGTCCCAGTAGCAACTTC. Amino acids: CASSSSPSSNF.

As regards this clonotype: In this CDR3 the conserved last residue, phenylalanine or tryptophan, is missing, so a read error is likely. The V and J genes are TRBV4-1 and TRBJ2-5; D is undetermined. Looked up from germline, CDR1 is MGHRA and CDR2 is YSYEKL. CDR3 length: 16 amino acids. The CDR3 DNA is TGCGACAGCAGCCAAGTTTCCTTGAGTCCACAAGAGACCCAGTACATC. This gives the protein CDSSQVSLSPQETQYI.

Regarding this clonotype: With a much larger clone just one base away, this may be a read error. This sequence joins TRBV20-1 and TRBJ2-7; tentatively, D is TRBD1 (6 bases). The CDR3 contains 13 residues. CDR1 is DFQATT and CDR2 is SNEGSKA in the germline V gene (reference sequence). The CDR3 region has the DNA TGCAGTGCGGGCAGGGGATCCTCCTACGATCAGTACTTC. This codes for CSAGRGSSYDQYF.

On this clonotype itself: A much more abundant neighbour one base away suggests this may be a read error. CDR3 coding DNA: TGTGCCACCAGTGTCGCCCGCAAAACCCAGGGATCTCCCTACAATGAGCAGTTCTTC. As protein: CATSVARKTQGSPYNEQFF. The genes are TRBV24-1 and TRBJ2-1, with D perhaps matching TRBD1 (5 bases). Looked up from germline, CDR1 is KGHDR and CDR2 is SFDVKD. The CDR3 loop spans 19 amino acids. Trimming pared 5 bases from V and 2 bases from J, leaving 24 bases between.

Of note for this clonotype: This may be a read error: a much more frequent sequence differs by one nucleotide. This chain joins TRBV7-9 and TRBJ2-6; no definite D call. Germline V gene sequence: CDR1 SEHNR, CDR2 FQNEAQ (reference sequence). The CDR3 runs to 15 residues. CDR3: CASSLRSSGPNVLTF. CDR3 DNA sequence: TGTGCCAGCAGCTTACGCAGCTCTGGGCCCAACGTCCTGACTTTC.

This sequence joins TRBV10-2 and TRBJ1-2, with D uncertain. The CDR3 contains 13 residues. Trimming took 3 bases from V and 6 from J, leaving 11 bases between them. Germline V CDR1 and CDR2: WSHSY, SAAADI. The CDR3 is CASSDGRGNGYTF. In nucleotides, the CDR3 is TGCGCCAGCAGTGATGGGAGAGGTAATGGCTACACCTTC.

CDR3 sequence: CASSLGLLNTEAFF. The CDR3 region has the DNA TGCGCCAGCAGCTTAGGCCTCTTGAACACTGAAGCTTTCTTT. The chain uses TRBV5-1 and TRBJ1-1, with D hard to call. CDR1 SGHRS and CDR2 YFSETQ come from the germline V gene. The ends were cut back, 2 bases at V and 0 bases at J, with 8 bases in the middle. CDR3 size: 14 residues.

Remarks on this clonotype: A much more abundant neighbour one base away suggests this may be a read error. This chain joins TRBV10-3 and TRBJ2-7; D not resolved. Germline V gene sequence: CDR1 ENHRY, CDR2 SYGVKD. The CDR3 is 12 residues long. Trimming stripped 7 bases from V and 8 bases from J, with 15 bases between. The CDR3 DNA sequence: TGTGCCATCAAAACTCCGAACCACAAGCAGTACTTC. It translates to CAIKTPNHKQYF.

This clonotype has a single count. A read error may be the cause here, since a much bigger clone is one base away. V gene TRBV4-1 combines with J gene TRBJ1-4; D gene ambiguous. The V gene's germline CDR1 is MGHRA and CDR2 YSYEKL. The CDR3 loop spans 14 amino acids. The germline V and J ends were trimmed by 7 bases and 6 bases, with 15 bases remaining between them. CDR3: CASTDLSGHEKLFF. In DNA form, the CDR3 reads TGCGCCAGCACCGACTTGTCTGGGCATGAAAAACTGTTTTTT.

The rearrangement joins TRBV29-1 to TRBJ2-7; D might be TRBD1 or TRBD2, each matching 5 bases. Germline V gives CDR1 SQVTM, CDR2 ANQGSEA. Trimming took 4 bases from V and 6 from J, leaving 16 bases between them. CDR3 length: 13 residues. The CDR3 nucleotides are TGCAGCGTTGCGGAGCAGGGAGATGTCGAGCAGTACTTC. Its protein is CSVAEQGDVEQYF.

At least ten counts were recorded for this clonotype. The chain links TRBV14 to TRBJ2-5; 7 bases agree with TRBD2. The CDR3 spans 13 residues. V shed 6 bases and J 0 bases; nucleotides not matched to a gene: 1. CDR1 SGHDN and CDR2 FVKESK come from the germline V gene. CDR3 sequence (DNA): TGTGCCAGCAGGCGGGGGAACCAAGAGACCCAGTACTTC. As protein: CASRRGNQETQYF.

This clonotype has a count of ten or more. The V and J genes are TRBV4-2 and TRBJ2-1, with unresolved D. There are 14 residues in the CDR3. Germline V lookup: CDR1 LGHNA, CDR2 YNFKEQ. V dropped 0 bases and J dropped 6 bases, with 9 bases sitting between them. The chain's CDR3 is CASSQDRVSNEQFF. The CDR3 bases are TGTGCCAGCAGCCAAGATCGAGTAAGCAATGAGCAGTTCTTC.

A note on this clonotype: The junction and the germline gene differ at one end; a read error may be behind it. This chain uses TRBV4-1 with TRBJ2-5, with D perhaps matching TRBD2 (5 bases). From germline, CDR1 is MGHRA and CDR2 YSYEKL. There are 11 residues in the CDR3. DNA of the CDR3: TGCGTCAGCAGCCGAGAGGGTGTCCGGCACTTC. Amino acids: CVSSREGVRHF.

This clonotype was counted only a few times. At one end, the junction sequence differs from germline, possibly due to a read error. This chain joins TRBV7-9 and TRBJ1-2; weak D call: TRBD1 (6 bases). The CDR3 is 15 residues long. CDR1 is SEHNR and CDR2 is FQNEAQ in the germline V gene (reference sequence). The CDR3 region is CASGLGGGADYGYAF. CDR3 in DNA: TGTGCCAGCGGCCTGGGGGGCGGGGCTGACTATGGCTACGCCTTC.

Concerning this clonotype itself: Just one base apart from a much larger clone, this may be a read error. V is TRBV7-9 and J is TRBJ2-2; D is undetermined. This CDR3 spans 15 amino acids. Germline CDR1 reads SEHNR; CDR2 reads FQNEAQ (reference sequence). The CDR3 spells CDSSLSAADTGELFF. CDR3 nucleotides: TGTGACAGCAGCCTCTCGGCCGCGGACACCGGGGAGCTGTTTTTT.

As for this clonotype: Given a much more abundant clone one base away, this may be a read error. The chain couples TRBV5-6 to TRBJ2-5; weak D call: TRBD1 (5 bases). The germline V gene has CDR1 SGHDT and CDR2 YYEEEE. The V end lost 2 bases, the J end lost 5 bases, and 16 bases lay between the germline ends. This CDR3 contains 15 residues. The CDR3 sequence is CASSLTTASGETQYF. CDR3 sequence (DNA): TGTGCCAGCAGCTTAACGACAGCCAGTGGGGAGACCCAGTACTTC.

In its sample, this clonotype was seen many times. In DNA form, the CDR3 reads TGTGCCAGCGATGGACAGGGACAAACAGATACGCAGTATTTT. This gives the protein CASDGQGQTDTQYF. The chain recombines TRBV28 with TRBJ2-3, with TRBD1 identical over 8 bases. Per germline, CDR1 MDHEN and CDR2 SYDVKM. CDR3 length: 14 amino acids. The ends lost 8 bases at V and 3 bases at J; junction bases unmatched: 7. The variable domain in full, completed from reference TRBV28 and TRBJ2-3, reads DVKVTQSSRYLVKRTGEKVFLECVQDMDHENMFWYRQDPGLGLRLIYFSYDVKMKEKGDIPEGYSVSREKKERFSLILESASTNQTSMYLCASDGQGQTDTQYFGPGTRLTVL.

The rearrangement joins TRBV11-3 to TRBJ2-1, with D perhaps matching TRBD2 (6 bases). Trimming removed 7 bases from V and 4 bases from J, with 17 bases in between. The CDR3 has 15 residues. Per the germline V gene, CDR1 is SGHNT and CDR2 is YENEEA. CDR3 sequence: CASNPGTGGYNEQFF. In nucleotides, the CDR3 is TGTGCCAGCAACCCCGGGACTGGCGGATACAATGAGCAGTTCTTC.

Concerning this clonotype itself: At one end, the junction sequence differs from germline, possibly due to a read error. This sequence joins TRBV7-9 and TRBJ2-3; 12 nucleotides agree with TRBD2. This CDR3 region has 15 residues. The germline gives CDR1 SEHNR, CDR2 FQNEAQ (reference sequence). The CDR3 loop reads CASSLTSGGVDTQYF. DNA of the CDR3: TGTGCCAGCAGCTTGACTAGCGGGGGAGTAGATACGCAGTACTTT.

Concerning this clonotype itself: A much larger clone differs by one base, so this may be a read error. The rearrangement uses TRBV5-1 and TRBJ2-3; 7 nucleotides line up with TRBD2. The CDR3 consists of 14 residues. Germline V lookup: CDR1 SGHRS, CDR2 YFSETQ. The CDR3 DNA follows: TGCGCCAGCAGCTTGGGACTAGCTTCAGATACGCGGTATTTT. It is translated as CASSLGLASDTRYF.

V gene TRBV11-2 combines with J gene TRBJ2-5; D remains ambiguous. Germline CDR1 is SGHAT and CDR2 is FQNNGV. V was pared by 3 bases and J by 4 bases, with 12 bases between. This CDR3 is built from 14 residues. CDR3 protein: CASSLDAVGETQYF. CDR3 in DNA: TGTGCCAGCAGCTTGGACGCGGTGGGAGAGACCCAGTACTTC. The complete variable domain, with remaining parts taken from reference TRBV11-2 and TRBJ2-5, reads EAGVAQSPRYKIIEKRQSVAFWCNPISGHATLYWYQQILGQGPKLLIQFQNNGVVDDSQLPKDRFSAERLKGVDSTLKIQPAKLEDSAVYLCASSLDAVGETQYFGPGTRLLVL.

The chain joins TRBV24-1 to TRBJ2-1, with 7 bases identical to TRBD2. The V gene end was trimmed by 4 bases and the J gene end by 9 bases; junction bases not matched to a gene: 11. Germline assignment: CDR1 KGHDR and CDR2 SFDVKD. There are 15 residues in the CDR3. Here the CDR3 reads CATSDRTSGRGEQFF. In DNA, the CDR3 is TGTGCCACCAGTGACCGGACTAGTGGGAGGGGTGAGCAGTTCTTC.

Note on this clonotype: This may come from a read error, since a much larger clone is one base off. This chain links TRBV6-6 with TRBJ2-6; 9 nucleotides line up with TRBD1. The germline V gene has CDR1 MNHNY and CDR2 SVGAGI (reference sequence). J lost 0 bases, V lost 4 bases, and 7 bases had no gene match. The CDR3 consists of 18 residues. The CDR3 sequence is CASSLGTGSNSGANVLTF. The CDR3 DNA reads TGTGCCAGCAGTTTGGGGACAGGGTCAAACTCTGGGGCCAACGTCCTGACTTTC.

This clonotype has a single count. At one end, the junction sequence differs from germline, possibly due to a read error. The CDR3 coding sequence is TGCGCCAGCAGCCCTACAGGGGCGGAAGAAAGACTGTTTTTT. Translation: CASSPTGAEERLFF. This rearrangement joins TRBV5-1 to TRBJ1-4; 7 nucleotides match TRBD1. The CDR3 extends over 14 amino acids. Germline V CDR1 and CDR2: SGHRS, YFSETQ.

The rearrangement links TRBV28 to TRBJ2-5; D is unresolved. The CDR3 loop spans 14 amino acids. V was shortened by 5 bases and J by 4 bases, with 14 bases between the two germline ends. Per the germline V gene, CDR1 is MDHEN and CDR2 is SYDVKM. The CDR3 loop is CASSRGSVPETQYF. The CDR3 nucleotides read TGTGCCAGCAGTCGAGGCAGCGTCCCAGAGACCCAGTACTTC.